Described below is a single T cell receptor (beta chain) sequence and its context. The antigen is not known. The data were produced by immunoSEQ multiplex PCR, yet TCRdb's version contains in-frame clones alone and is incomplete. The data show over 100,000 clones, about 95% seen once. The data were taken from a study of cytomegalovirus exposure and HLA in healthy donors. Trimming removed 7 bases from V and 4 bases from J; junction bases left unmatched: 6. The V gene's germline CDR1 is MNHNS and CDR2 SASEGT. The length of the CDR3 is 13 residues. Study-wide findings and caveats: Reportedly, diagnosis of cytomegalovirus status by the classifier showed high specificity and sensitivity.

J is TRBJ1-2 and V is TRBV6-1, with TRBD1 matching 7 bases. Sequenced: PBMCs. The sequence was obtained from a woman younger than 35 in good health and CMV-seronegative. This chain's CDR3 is CASTRQGLYGYTF. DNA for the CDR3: TGTGCCAGCACTAGACAGGGCCTCTATGGCTACACCTTC.